Listed below are T cell receptor beta chains from one sample, sequenced in a study of blood T cells in healthy people across ages. TCRdb reprocessed the 5' RACE reads with MiXCR, giving one entry per CDR3 protein. The profile shows 1 million or so distinct CDR3 sequences, under 30% of them singletons. These sequences were also reported in another study, on T cells of mothers and their children.

The sequencing sample was made of blood. These receptors came from a girl aged 2 to 10 in good health. CDR3s include the opening cysteine and the closing phenylalanine or tryptophan.

v_gene	j_gene	CDR3aa
TRBV29-1	TRBJ2-1	CSVGYFDSPFNNEQFF
TRBV28	TRBJ1-2	CASTNYRGNYGYTF
TRBV3-1	TRBJ2-1	CASSQVPREQFF
TRBV7-2	TRBJ1-5	CASSLWTGPNQPQHF
TRBV28	TRBJ2-7	CASRKDRGLVYEQYF
TRBV7-9	TRBJ2-1	CASSPRLAGTYNEQFF
TRBV13	TRBJ1-1	CASSTRATNTEAFF
TRBV2	TRBJ2-5	CASSERSWETQYF
TRBV5-1	TRBJ2-3	CASSSATTSTDTQYF
TRBV7-6	TRBJ1-1	CASSLRPSVEAFF
TRBV12-3/TRBV12-4	TRBJ2-7	CASSSLKDRDYEQYF
TRBV29-1	TRBJ1-1	CSALYLNTEAFF
TRBV28	TRBJ2-3	CASSLRGHEEGLPTDTQYF
TRBV7-7	TRBJ2-5	CASSSGTSEQETQYF
TRBV7-8	TRBJ2-3	CASSLALAPLGADTQYF
TRBV5-1	.	CASSFFLTGGKGDEQFF
TRBV4-1	.	CASTDKGTIAGVRNEQFF
TRBV20-1	TRBJ2-3	CSARDTTSGPDYTQYF
TRBV7-2	TRBJ2-7	CASSLDGGTGGYEQYF
TRBV7-2	TRBJ1-5	CASSLGPTGIDQPQHF
TRBV6-5	TRBJ2-2	CASQIGGATGELFF
TRBV5-5	TRBJ2-3	CASSLSRGRDTQYF
TRBV18	TRBJ2-6	CASSLGQGAGANVLTF
TRBV21-1	TRBJ2-7	CASIKTGNSYEQYF
TRBV5-1	TRBJ2-2	CASLPDSPSTGELLF
TRBV2	TRBJ1-2	CASRGQGPYGYTF
TRBV20-1	TRBJ1-2	CSAPGMGQGVGGYTF
TRBV28	TRBJ2-7	CASSPPGTVNEQHF
TRBV4-1	TRBJ2-7	CASSQVSPTGQYF